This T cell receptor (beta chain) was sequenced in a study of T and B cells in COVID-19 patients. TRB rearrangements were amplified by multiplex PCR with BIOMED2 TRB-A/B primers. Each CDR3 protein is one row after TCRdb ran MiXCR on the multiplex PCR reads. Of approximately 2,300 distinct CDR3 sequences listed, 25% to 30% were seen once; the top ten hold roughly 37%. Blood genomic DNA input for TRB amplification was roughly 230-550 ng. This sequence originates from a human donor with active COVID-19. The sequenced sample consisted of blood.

The CDR3 is CASSRGGGFSATQHF. The CDR3 coding sequence is TGTGCCAGCAGCCGGGGGGGAGGATTCTCAGCGACCCAGCATTTT. The genes are TRBV7-9 and TRBJ1-5; D is perhaps TRBD1 (5 bases). V dropped 5 bases and J dropped 11 bases, with 22 bases sitting between them. This CDR3 region has 15 residues. Germline V gene sequence: CDR1 SEHNR, CDR2 FQNEAQ (reference sequence).